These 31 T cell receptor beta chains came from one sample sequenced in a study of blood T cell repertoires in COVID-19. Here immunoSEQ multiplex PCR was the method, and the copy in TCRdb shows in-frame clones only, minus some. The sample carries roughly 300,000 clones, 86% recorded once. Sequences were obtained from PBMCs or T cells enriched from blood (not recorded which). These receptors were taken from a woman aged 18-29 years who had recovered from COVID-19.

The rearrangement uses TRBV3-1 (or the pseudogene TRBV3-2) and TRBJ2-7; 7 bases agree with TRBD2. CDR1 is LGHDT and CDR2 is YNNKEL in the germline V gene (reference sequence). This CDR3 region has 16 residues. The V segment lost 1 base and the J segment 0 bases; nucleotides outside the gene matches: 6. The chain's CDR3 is CASSQGTRTSSYEQYF. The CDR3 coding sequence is TGTGCCAGCAGCCAAGGGACGCGGACTAGCTCCTACGAGCAGTACTTC.

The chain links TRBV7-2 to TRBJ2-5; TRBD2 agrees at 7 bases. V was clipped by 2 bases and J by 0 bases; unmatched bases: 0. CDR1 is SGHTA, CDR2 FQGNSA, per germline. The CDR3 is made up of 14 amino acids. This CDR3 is CASSLRGDQETQYF. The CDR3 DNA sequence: TGTGCCAGCAGCTTACGGGGGGACCAAGAGACCCAGTACTTC.

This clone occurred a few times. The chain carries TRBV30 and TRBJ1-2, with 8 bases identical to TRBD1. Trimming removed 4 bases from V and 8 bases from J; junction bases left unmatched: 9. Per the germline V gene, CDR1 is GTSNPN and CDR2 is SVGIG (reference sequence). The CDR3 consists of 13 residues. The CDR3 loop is CAWTKTPGGGYTF. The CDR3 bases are TGTGCCTGGACCAAGACCCCAGGGGGCGGCTACACCTTC.

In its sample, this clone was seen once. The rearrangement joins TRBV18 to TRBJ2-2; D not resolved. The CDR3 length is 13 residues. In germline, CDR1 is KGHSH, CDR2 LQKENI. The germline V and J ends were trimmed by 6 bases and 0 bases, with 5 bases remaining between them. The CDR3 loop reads CASSHTNTGELFF. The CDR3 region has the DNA TGTGCCAGCTCCCACACGAACACCGGGGAGCTGTTTTTT.

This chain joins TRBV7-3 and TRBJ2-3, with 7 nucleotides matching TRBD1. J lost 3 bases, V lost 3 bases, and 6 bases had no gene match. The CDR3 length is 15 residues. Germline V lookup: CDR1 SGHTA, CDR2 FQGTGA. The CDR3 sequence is CASSFSPGGTDTQYF. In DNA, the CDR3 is TGTGCCAGCAGCTTTTCGCCAGGGGGAACAGATACGCAGTATTTT.

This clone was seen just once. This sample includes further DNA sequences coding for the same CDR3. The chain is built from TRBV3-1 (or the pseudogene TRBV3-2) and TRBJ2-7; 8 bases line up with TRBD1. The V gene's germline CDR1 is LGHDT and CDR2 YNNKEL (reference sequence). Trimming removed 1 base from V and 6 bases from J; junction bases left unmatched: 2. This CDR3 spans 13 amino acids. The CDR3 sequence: CASSQGTGSEQYF. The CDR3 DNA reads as TGTGCCAGCAGCCAAGGGACAGGGAGCGAGCAGTACTTC.

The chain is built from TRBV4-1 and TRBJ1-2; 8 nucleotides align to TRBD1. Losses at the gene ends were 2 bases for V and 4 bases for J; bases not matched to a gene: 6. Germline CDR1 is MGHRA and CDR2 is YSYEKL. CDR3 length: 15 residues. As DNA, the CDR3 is TGCGCCAGCAGCCAACCACAGGGGGGGGTCTATGGCTACACCTTC. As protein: CASSQPQGGVYGYTF.

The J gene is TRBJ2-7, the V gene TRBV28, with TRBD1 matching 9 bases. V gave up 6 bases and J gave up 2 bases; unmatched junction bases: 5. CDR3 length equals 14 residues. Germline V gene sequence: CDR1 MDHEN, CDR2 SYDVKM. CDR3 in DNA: TGTGCCAGCAGGCCGACAGGGGGGGCCTACGAGCAGTACTTC. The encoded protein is CASRPTGGAYEQYF.

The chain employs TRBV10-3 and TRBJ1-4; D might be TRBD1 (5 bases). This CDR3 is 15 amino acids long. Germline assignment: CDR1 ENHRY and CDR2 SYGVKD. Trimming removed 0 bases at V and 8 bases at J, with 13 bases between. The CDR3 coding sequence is TGTGCCATCAGTGAGTCAACGGGGGGTGGCGAAAAACTGTTTTTT. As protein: CAISESTGGGEKLFF.

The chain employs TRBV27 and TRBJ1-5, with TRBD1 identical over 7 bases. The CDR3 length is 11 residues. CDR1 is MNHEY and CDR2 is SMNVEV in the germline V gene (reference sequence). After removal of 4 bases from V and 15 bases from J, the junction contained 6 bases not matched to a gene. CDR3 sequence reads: CASSSGQVWHF. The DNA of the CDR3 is TGTGCCAGCAGTTCTGGACAGGTCTGGCATTTT.

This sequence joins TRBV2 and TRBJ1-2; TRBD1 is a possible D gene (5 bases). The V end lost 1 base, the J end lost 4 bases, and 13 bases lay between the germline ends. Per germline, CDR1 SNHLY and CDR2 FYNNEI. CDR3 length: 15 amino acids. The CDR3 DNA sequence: TGTGCCAGCAGTGAAGATCAGACAGCTCTCTATGGCTACACCTTC. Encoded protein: CASSEDQTALYGYTF.

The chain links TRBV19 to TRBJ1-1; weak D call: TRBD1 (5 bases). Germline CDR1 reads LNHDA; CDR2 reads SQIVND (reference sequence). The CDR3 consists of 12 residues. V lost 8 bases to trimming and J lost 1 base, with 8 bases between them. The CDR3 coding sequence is TGTGCCAGTGACCAGGGGAACACTGAAGCTTTCTTT. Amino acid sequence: CASDQGNTEAFF.

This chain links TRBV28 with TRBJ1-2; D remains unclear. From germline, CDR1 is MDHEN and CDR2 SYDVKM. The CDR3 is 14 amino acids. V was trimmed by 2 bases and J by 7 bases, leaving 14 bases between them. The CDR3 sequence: CASSLRRDSSGYTF. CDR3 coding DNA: TGTGCCAGCAGTTTACGGCGGGATAGTAGTGGCTACACCTTC.

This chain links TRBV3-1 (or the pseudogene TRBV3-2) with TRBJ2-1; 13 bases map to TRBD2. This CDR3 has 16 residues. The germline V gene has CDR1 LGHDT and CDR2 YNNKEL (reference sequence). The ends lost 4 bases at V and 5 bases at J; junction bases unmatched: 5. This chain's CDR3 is CASSPTSGGSDNEQFF. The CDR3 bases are TGTGCCAGCAGCCCGACTAGCGGGGGGAGTGACAATGAGCAGTTCTTC.

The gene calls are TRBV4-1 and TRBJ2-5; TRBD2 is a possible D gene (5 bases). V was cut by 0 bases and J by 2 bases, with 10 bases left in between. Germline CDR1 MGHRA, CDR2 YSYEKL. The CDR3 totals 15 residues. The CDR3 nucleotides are TGCGCCAGCAGCCAAGAACCACGGGAACAAGAGACCCAGTACTTC. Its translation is CASSQEPREQETQYF.

This CDR3 is CASSLLAGVLGELFF. For the CDR3, the DNA is TGTGCCAGCAGTCTACTAGCGGGAGTCCTTGGGGAGCTGTTTTTT. The chain is built from TRBV27 and TRBJ2-2; 11 nucleotides match TRBD2. The germline V gene has CDR1 MNHEY and CDR2 SMNVEV (reference sequence). The CDR3 has 15 amino acids. V shed 5 bases and J 8 bases; nucleotides not matched to a gene: 7.

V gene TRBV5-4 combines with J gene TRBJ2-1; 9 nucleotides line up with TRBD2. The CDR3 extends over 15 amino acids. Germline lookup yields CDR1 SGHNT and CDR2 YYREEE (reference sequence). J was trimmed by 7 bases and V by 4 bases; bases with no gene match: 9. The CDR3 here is CASSLAGGAGNEQFF. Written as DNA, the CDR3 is TGTGCCAGCAGCCTGGCGGGGGGGGCAGGGAATGAGCAGTTCTTC. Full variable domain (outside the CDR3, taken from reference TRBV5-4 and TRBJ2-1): ETGVTQSPTHLIKTRGQQVTLRCSSQSGHNTVSWYQQALGQGPQFIFQYYREEENGRGNFPPRFSGLQFPNYSSELNVNALELDDSALYLCASSLAGGAGNEQFFGPGTRLTVL.

The CDR3 DNA follows: TGTGCCAGCAGTTTAATCGGGGGGGATACGCAGTATTTT. Translated, it gives CASSLIGGDTQYF. The chain couples TRBV28 to TRBJ2-3; 7 bases match TRBD2. Trimming at V came to 2 bases and at J to 6 bases, leaving 2 bases not matched to a gene. The CDR3 is 13 residues long. In germline, CDR1 is MDHEN, CDR2 SYDVKM. Supplemented by reference TRBV28 and TRBJ2-3, the full variable domain reads DVKVTQSSRYLVKRTGEKVFLECVQDMDHENMFWYRQDPGLGLRLIYFSYDVKMKEKGDIPEGYSVSREKKERFSLILESASTNQTSMYLCASSLIGGDTQYFGPGTRLTVL.

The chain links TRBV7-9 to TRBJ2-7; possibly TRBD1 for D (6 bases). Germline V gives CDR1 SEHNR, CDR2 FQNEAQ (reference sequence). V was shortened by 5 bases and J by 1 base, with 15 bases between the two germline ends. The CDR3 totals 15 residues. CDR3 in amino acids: CASSLGTSVSYEQYF. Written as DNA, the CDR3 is TGTGCCAGCAGCCTAGGGACATCAGTTTCCTACGAGCAGTACTTC.

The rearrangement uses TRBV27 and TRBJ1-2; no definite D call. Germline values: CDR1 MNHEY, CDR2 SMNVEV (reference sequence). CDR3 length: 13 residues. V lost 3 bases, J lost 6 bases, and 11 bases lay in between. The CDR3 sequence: CASSFAAGDGYTF. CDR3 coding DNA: TGTGCCAGCAGTTTCGCTGCCGGGGATGGCTACACCTTC.

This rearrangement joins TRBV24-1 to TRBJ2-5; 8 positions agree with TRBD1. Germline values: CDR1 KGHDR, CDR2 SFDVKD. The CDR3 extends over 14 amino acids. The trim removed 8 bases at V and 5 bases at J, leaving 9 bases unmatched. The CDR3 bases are TGTGCCACCACCCGGACAGGGCGGAGGGAGACCCAGTACTTC. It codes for CATTRTGRRETQYF.

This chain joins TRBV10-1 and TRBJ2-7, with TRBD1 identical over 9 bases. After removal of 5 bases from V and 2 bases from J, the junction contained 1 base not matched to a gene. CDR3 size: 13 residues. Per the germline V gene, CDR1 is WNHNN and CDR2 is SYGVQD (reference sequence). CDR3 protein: CASSYRGPYEQYF. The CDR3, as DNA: TGCGCCAGCAGTTACAGGGGGCCCTACGAGCAGTACTTC.

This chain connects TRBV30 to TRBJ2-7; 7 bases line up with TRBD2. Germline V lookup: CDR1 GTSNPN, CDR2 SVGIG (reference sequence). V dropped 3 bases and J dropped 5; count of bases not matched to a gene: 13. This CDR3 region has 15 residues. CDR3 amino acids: CAWSFQAGIGHEQYF. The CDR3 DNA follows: TGTGCCTGGAGCTTCCAAGCGGGGATAGGCCACGAGCAGTACTTC.

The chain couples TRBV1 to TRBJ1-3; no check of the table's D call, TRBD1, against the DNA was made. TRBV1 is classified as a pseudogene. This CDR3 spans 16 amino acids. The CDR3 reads CTSSQDHSRSGNTIYF. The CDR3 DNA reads TGCACCAGCAGCCAAGATCACAGCCGCTCTGGAAACACCATATATTTT.

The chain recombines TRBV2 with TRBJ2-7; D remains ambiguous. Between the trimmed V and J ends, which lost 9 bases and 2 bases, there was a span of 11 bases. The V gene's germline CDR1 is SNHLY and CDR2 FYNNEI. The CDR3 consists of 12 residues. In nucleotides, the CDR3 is TGTGCCAGTTCCCAGGTGACCTACGAGCAGTACTTC. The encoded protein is CASSQVTYEQYF. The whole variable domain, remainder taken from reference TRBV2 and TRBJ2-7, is EPEVTQTPSHQVTQMGQEVILRCVPISNHLYFYWYRQILGQKVEFLVSFYNNEISEKSEIFDDQFSVERPDGSNFTLKIRSTKLEDSAMYFCASSQVTYEQYFGPGTRLTVT.

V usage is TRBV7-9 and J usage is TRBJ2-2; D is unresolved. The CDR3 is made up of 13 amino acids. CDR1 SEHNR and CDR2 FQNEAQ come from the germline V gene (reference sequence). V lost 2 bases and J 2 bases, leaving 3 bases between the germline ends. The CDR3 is CASSLLNTGELFF. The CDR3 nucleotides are TGTGCCAGCAGCTTACTCAACACCGGGGAGCTGTTTTTT. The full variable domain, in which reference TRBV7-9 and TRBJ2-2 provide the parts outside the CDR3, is DTGVSQNPRHKITKRGQNVTFRCDPISEHNRLYWYRQTLGQGPEFLTYFQNEAQLEKSRLLSDRFSAERPKGSFSTLEIQRTEQGDSAMYLCASSLLNTGELFFGEGSRLTVL.

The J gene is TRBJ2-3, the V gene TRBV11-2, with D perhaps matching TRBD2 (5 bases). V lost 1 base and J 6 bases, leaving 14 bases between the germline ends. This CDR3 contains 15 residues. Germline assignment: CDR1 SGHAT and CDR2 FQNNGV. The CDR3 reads CASSLGELTQDTQYF. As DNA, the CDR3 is TGTGCCAGCAGCTTAGGGGAGCTGACTCAGGATACGCAGTATTTT.

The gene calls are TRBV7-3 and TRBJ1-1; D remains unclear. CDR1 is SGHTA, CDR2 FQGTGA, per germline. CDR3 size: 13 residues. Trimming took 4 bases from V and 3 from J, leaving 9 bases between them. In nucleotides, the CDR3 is TGTGCCAGCAGCTCTACCATAGACACTGAAGCTTTCTTT. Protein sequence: CASSSTIDTEAFF.

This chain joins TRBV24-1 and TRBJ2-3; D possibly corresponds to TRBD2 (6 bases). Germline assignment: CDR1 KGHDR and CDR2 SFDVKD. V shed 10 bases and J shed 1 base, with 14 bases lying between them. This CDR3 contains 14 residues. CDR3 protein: CATEGRHGTDTQYF. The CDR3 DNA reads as TGTGCCACGGAGGGTCGTCATGGCACAGATACGCAGTATTTT.

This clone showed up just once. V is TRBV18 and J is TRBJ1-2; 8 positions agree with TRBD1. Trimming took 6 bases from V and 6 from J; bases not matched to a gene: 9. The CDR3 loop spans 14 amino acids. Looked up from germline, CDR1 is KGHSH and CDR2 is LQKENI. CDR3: CASSSGGDGDGYTF. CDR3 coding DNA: TGTGCCAGCTCGTCAGGGGGCGACGGGGATGGCTACACCTTC.

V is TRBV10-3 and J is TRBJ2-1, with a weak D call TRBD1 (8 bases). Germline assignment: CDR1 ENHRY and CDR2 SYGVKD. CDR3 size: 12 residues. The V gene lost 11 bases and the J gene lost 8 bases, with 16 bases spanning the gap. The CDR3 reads CALGQGGDEQFF. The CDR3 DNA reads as TGTGCCCTTGGACAGGGAGGGGATGAGCAGTTCTTC.